This T cell receptor beta chain was sequenced in a study of shared clonotypes between healthy human individuals. Naive CD45RA+ and memory CD45RA-negative subsets were split from CD4+ cells. To note about this clone: Its antigen is unknown.

The germline V gene has CDR1 GTSNPN and CDR2 SVGIG (reference sequence). The CDR3 sequence is 11 residues long. Trimming removed 0 bases from V and 5 bases from J, with 4 bases in between. At deep level, the assay was performed. In the original workflow: For the immunoSEQ data, sequences were junction-only without quality scores, so filtering differed. Measured with immunoSEQ multiplex PCR; TCRdb has only the in-frame clones, and not every one. V, J and clone size were drawn from that table, and D and trimming were deduced from the DNA. The profile shows 1.5 million to 1.9 million clones, roughly 98% of them singletons. Study findings and constraints: Sharing across four donors was seen in roughly 5.2% of naive CD4 clonotypes.

This clonotype was obtained from a man between 25 and 39 years old in good health. The chain has TRBV30 and TRBJ1-1; D gene unclear. Sequencing was performed on naive CD4+ T cells sorted from blood. Subset here: CD45RA+ positively selected. The CDR3, as DNA: TGTGCCTGGAGTGTGGGGACTGAAGCTTTCTTT. Amino acid sequence: CAWSVGTEAFF.